These 18 T cell receptor beta chains were all obtained from the same sample, sequenced in a study of STAT5B mutations in CD4+ large granular lymphocyte leukemia. The protocol was immunoSEQ multiplex PCR, while the TCRdb copy is restricted to in-frame clones and leaves out a portion. The data contain approximately 21,000 clones, about four fifths of them seen just once; the ten biggest clones take up 0.35% to 0.5%. Material for sequencing was CD4+ T cells from blood buffy coats. These receptors were taken from a human donor in good health.

V usage is TRBV13 and J usage is TRBJ2-5; D gene unclear. Trimming removed 5 bases at V and 1 base at J, with 11 bases between. Germline V gene sequence: CDR1 PRHDT, CDR2 FYEKMQ (reference sequence). CDR3 length equals 14 residues. The DNA for the CDR3 is TGTGCCAGCAGCATCCGGGCCCCCCAAGAGACCCAGTACTTC. This codes for CASSIRAPQETQYF.

This clone was seen a few times. The rearrangement joins TRBV29-1 to TRBJ2-1; maybe TRBD1 (6 bases). CDR3 size: 14 residues. V shed 7 bases and J shed 9 bases, with 22 bases lying between them. Germline V lookup: CDR1 SQVTM, CDR2 ANQGSEA. The CDR3 nucleotides are TGCAGCGCCTTGGAGCAGGGGATCCTCGGTGAGCAGTTCTTC. This sequence encodes CSALEQGILGEQFF.

The rearrangement links TRBV6-6 to TRBJ1-1, with D maybe TRBD1 (5 bases). Trimming removed 6 bases from V and 0 bases from J, with 11 bases in between. Germline V lookup: CDR1 MNHNY, CDR2 SVGAGI (reference sequence). This CDR3 is built from 14 residues. The CDR3 region has the DNA TGTGCCAGCAGCCGAGGACACCTGAACACTGAAGCTTTCTTT. It encodes CASSRGHLNTEAFF.

The genes are TRBV7-2 and TRBJ2-5; D may be TRBD2 (6 bases). CDR1 and CDR2 from the germline V gene are SGHTA and FQGNSA. This CDR3 is 14 amino acids long. V was cut by 1 base and J by 7 bases, with 13 bases left in between. The CDR3 DNA is TGTGCCAGCAGCTTAGGGAGGGCGGCTCTGACCCAGTACTTC. Encoded protein: CASSLGRAALTQYF.

The chain employs TRBV2 and TRBJ2-6; D uncertain. This CDR3 spans 15 amino acids. Trimming cost V 8 bases and J 0 bases, with 11 bases left between them. CDR1 and CDR2 from the germline V gene are SNHLY and FYNNEI. For the CDR3, the DNA is TGTGCCAGCCAAGATATGGTCTCTGGGGCCAACGTCCTGACTTTC. Protein sequence: CASQDMVSGANVLTF.

This rearrangement joins TRBV6-6 to TRBJ1-2; 7 bases are a match to TRBD1. The J segment lost 2 bases and the V segment lost 7 bases, leaving 7 bases of the junction unmatched. The CDR3 consists of 14 residues. CDR1 is MNHNY and CDR2 is SVGAGI in the germline V gene (reference sequence). The CDR3 protein is CASTKQDRNYGYTF. The CDR3 nucleotides are TGTGCCAGCACAAAACAGGACAGGAACTATGGCTACACCTTC.

The chain uses TRBV19 and TRBJ2-2; no clear D. From germline, CDR1 is LNHDA and CDR2 SQIVND (reference sequence). Trimming removed 3 bases at V and 4 bases at J, with 12 bases between. The CDR3 sequence is 15 residues long. The CDR3 loop reads CASSISARSTGELFF. The CDR3, as DNA: TGTGCCAGTAGTATCTCGGCGAGGAGCACCGGGGAGCTGTTTTTT. Full variable domain (missing parts from reference TRBV19 and TRBJ2-2): DGGITQSPKYLFRKEGQNVTLSCEQNLNHDAMYWYRQDPGQGLRLIYYSQIVNDFQKGDIAEGYSVSREKKESFPLTVTSAQKNPTAFYLCASSISARSTGELFFGEGSRLTVL.

The chain uses TRBV5-1 and TRBJ1-2; D unresolved. The germline V and J ends were trimmed by 0 bases and 4 bases, with 13 bases remaining between them. The germline V gene has CDR1 SGHRS and CDR2 YFSETQ. CDR3 size: 15 residues. The CDR3 sequence is CASSLETGVGYGYTF. The CDR3 DNA reads as TGCGCCAGCAGCTTGGAGACGGGCGTCGGCTATGGCTACACCTTC.

The chain recombines TRBV9 with TRBJ2-2, with 8 bases aligning to TRBD1. The CDR3 has 17 amino acids. Per the germline V gene, CDR1 is SGDLS and CDR2 is YYNGEE. J gave up 7 bases and V 0 bases, and 11 bases lay outside the gene matches. The chain's CDR3 is CASSVGAAGGAGGELFF. In DNA, the CDR3 is TGTGCCAGCAGCGTAGGAGCGGCAGGGGGCGCAGGCGGGGAGCTGTTTTTT.

V and J are TRBV10-3 and TRBJ1-1; 7 nucleotides line up with TRBD1. Unmatched junction bases numbered 3, after V lost 1 base and J lost 4 bases. This CDR3 is built from 14 residues. The V gene's germline CDR1 is ENHRY and CDR2 SYGVKD. The CDR3 DNA reads TGTGCCATCAGTGAGTACAGGGGTGGCACTGAAGCTTTCTTT. Its translation: CAISEYRGGTEAFF.

The chain has TRBV30 and TRBJ2-3; D is unclear. Trimming removed 0 bases from V and 6 bases from J, with 10 bases in between. The CDR3 extends over 13 amino acids. Germline CDR1 GTSNPN, CDR2 SVGIG (reference sequence). The CDR3 sequence: CAWSVFGLDTQYF. The CDR3 coding sequence is TGTGCCTGGAGTGTATTCGGCTTGGATACGCAGTATTTT.

The chain recombines TRBV5-4 with TRBJ2-3; 11 bases line up with TRBD2. With V trimmed by 3 bases and J by 4 bases, 4 bases remained unmatched. The germline V gene encodes CDR1 SGHNT and CDR2 YYREEE (reference sequence). The CDR3 length is 15 residues. CDR3 region: CASSSRTSGPDTQYF. The CDR3 DNA sequence: TGTGCCAGCAGCTCGCGGACTAGCGGGCCAGATACGCAGTATTTT.

CDR3 nucleotide sequence: TGTGCCAGCAGCTTAAACAGGGGCTCGACAGATACGCAGTATTTT. Residues: CASSLNRGSTDTQYF. V and J are TRBV11-3 and TRBJ2-3, with 7 nucleotides matching TRBD1. V dropped 2 bases and J dropped 3; count of bases not matched to a gene: 5. The V gene's germline CDR1 is SGHNT and CDR2 YENEEA. The CDR3 covers 15 residues.

Only a few counts were recorded for this clone. The chain employs TRBV6-5 and TRBJ2-7; D might be TRBD1 or TRBD2, each matching 5 bases. Germline V lookup: CDR1 MNHEY, CDR2 SVGAGI. The CDR3 has 15 amino acids. V was trimmed by 1 base and J by 5 bases, leaving 15 bases between them. CDR3 DNA sequence: TGTGCCAGCAGTTACTGGTCCACGGGGCCTAACGAGCAGTACTTC. Translating it yields CASSYWSTGPNEQYF.

This sequence joins TRBV7-2 and TRBJ1-6; possibly TRBD1 for D (5 bases). The V gene's germline CDR1 is SGHTA and CDR2 FQGNSA. The CDR3 is 14 residues long. Trimming took off 5 bases at V and 10 bases at J, with 15 bases between the two ends. In DNA, the CDR3 is TGTGCCAGCAGCCGAACAGGTGTAGGATCACCCCTCCACTTT. This codes for CASSRTGVGSPLHF.

The V call is TRBV7-6, the J call TRBJ2-5, with 7 bases aligning to TRBD2. Germline trimming cut 1 base from V and 1 base from J; bases unmatched to any gene: 12. CDR1 is SGHVS and CDR2 is FNYEAQ in the germline V gene. This CDR3 is 18 amino acids long. The CDR3 loop is CASSLGPLLSSGQETQYF. CDR3 nucleotide sequence: TGTGCCAGCAGCTTAGGGCCCCTCCTTTCTAGCGGCCAAGAGACCCAGTACTTC.

The chain is built from TRBV27 and TRBJ2-3, with unresolved D. Looked up from germline, CDR1 is MNHEY and CDR2 is SMNVEV (reference sequence). The ends were cut back, 4 bases at V and 2 bases at J, with 4 bases in the middle. The CDR3 contains 12 residues. As DNA, the CDR3 is TGTGCCAGCAGTTCGCCCACAGATACGCAGTATTTT. This codes for CASSSPTDTQYF.

Written as DNA, the CDR3 is TGTGCCAGCAGCGACATCGTGTGGGGTGAGCAGTTCTTC. Translation: CASSDIVWGEQFF. V and J are TRBV9 and TRBJ2-1, with D hard to call. The V gene lost 3 bases and the J gene lost 9 bases, with 13 bases spanning the gap. This CDR3 is built from 13 residues. The germline CDR1 and CDR2 sequences are SGDLS and YYNGEE. Variable domain in full (rest from reference TRBV9 and TRBJ2-1): DSGVTQTPKHLITATGQRVTLRCSPRSGDLSVYWYQQSLDQGLQFLIQYYNGEERAKGNILERFSAQQFPDLHSELNLSSLELGDSALYFCASSDIVWGEQFFGPGTRLTVL.